These 25 T cell receptor beta chains share one sample of origin, sequenced in a study of T cells after yellow fever vaccination. TCRdb passed the 5' RACE reads through MiXCR, listing each CDR3 protein once. The repertoire includes 300,000 or so distinct CDR3 sequences, roughly 9% of them detected once, and around 3.3% sits in the top ten. Sequencing was performed on CD4+ T cells sorted from PBMCs, taken 5 days after the yellow fever booster vaccination. The receptor source for this set is a man aged 18 to 29 who received the YFV17D yellow fever vaccine.

This rearrangement joins TRBV7-9 to TRBJ1-1, with D possibly TRBD1 on 5 matching bases. Trimming stripped 1 base from V and 5 bases from J, with 14 bases between. The CDR3 spans 15 residues. Looked up from germline, CDR1 is SEHNR and CDR2 is FQNEAQ (reference sequence). CDR3 sequence: CASSLERGKETEAFF. The CDR3 DNA sequence: TGTGCCAGCAGCTTAGAGAGGGGTAAGGAAACTGAAGCTTTCTTT.

The rearrangement joins TRBV12-3 or TRBV12-4 to TRBJ2-7, with 8 nucleotides matching TRBD1. The ends lost 7 bases at V and 1 base at J; junction bases unmatched: 6. The CDR3 runs 14 residues. Here the CDR3 DNA reads TGTGCCAGCAAACGGACAGGGACTTCCTACGAGCAGTACTTC. Translating gives CASKRTGTSYEQYF.

This clonotype was found many times. This rearrangement joins TRBV10-3 to TRBJ2-3; D remains ambiguous. Trimming removed 4 bases from V and 2 bases from J, with 4 bases in between. Germline loops: CDR1 ENHRY, CDR2 SYGVKD. This CDR3 comprises 12 residues. The CDR3 loop is CAISVDTDTQYF. The CDR3 DNA follows: TGTGCCATCAGTGTGGACACAGATACGCAGTATTTT.

V gene TRBV20-1 combines with J gene TRBJ2-1; D is perhaps TRBD2 (7 bases). The CDR3 extends over 14 amino acids. CDR1 is DFQATT and CDR2 is SNEGSKA in the germline V gene (reference sequence). V was shortened by 3 bases and J by 8 bases, with 17 bases between the two germline ends. CDR3 coding DNA: TGCAGTGCTAGTAGGGGGGGACGGCCCTATGAGCAGTTCTTC. As protein: CSASRGGRPYEQFF.

The rearrangement joins TRBV20-1 to TRBJ1-5, with TRBD1 matching over 10 bases. CDR3 length equals 14 residues. Germline V lookup: CDR1 DFQATT, CDR2 SNEGSKA (reference sequence). V shed 6 bases and J 3 bases; nucleotides not matched to a gene: 5. The chain's CDR3 is CSARTGGNNQPQHF. CDR3 bases: TGCAGTGCGAGGACAGGGGGTAACAATCAGCCCCAGCATTTT.

This clonotype was found a few times. This chain uses TRBV5-1 with TRBJ2-3, with unresolved D. This CDR3 contains 15 residues. Trimming shortened V by 2 bases and J by 2 bases, and 12 bases separated the two germline ends. In germline, CDR1 is SGHRS, CDR2 YFSETQ. The CDR3 DNA reads TGCGCCAGCAGCTTTGGCCCCAGCGACACAGATACGCAGTATTTT. This encodes CASSFGPSDTDTQYF.

This clonotype was picked up a small number of times. The chain couples TRBV5-4 to TRBJ2-3, with D possibly being TRBD1 (5 bases). V was cut by 1 base and J by 4 bases, with 10 bases left in between. The CDR3 is 14 residues long. Germline-derived CDR1 and CDR2 are SGHNT and YYREEE (reference sequence). The chain's CDR3 is CASSLKAGPDTQYF. CDR3 DNA sequence: TGTGCCAGCAGCTTGAAGGCAGGGCCAGATACGCAGTATTTT.

CDR3 sequence: CASSQDRFFDSPLHF. For the CDR3, the DNA is TGCGCCAGCAGCCAAGATAGGTTTTTCGATTCACCCCTCCACTTT. The V call is TRBV4-3, the J call TRBJ1-6; no reliable D call. Trimming took off 0 bases at V and 8 bases at J, with 11 bases between the two ends. The V gene's germline CDR1 is LGHNA and CDR2 YSLEER. The CDR3 covers 15 residues.

This clonotype has ten or more counts. The chain employs TRBV7-2 and TRBJ1-5, with D perhaps TRBD1 (6 bases). Germline lookup yields CDR1 SGHTA and CDR2 FQGNSA. This CDR3 is built from 16 residues. Trimming left V 1 base short and J 1 base short, with 11 bases between. Here the CDR3 reads CASSLGGGRSNQPQHF. In nucleotides, the CDR3 is TGTGCCAGCAGCTTAGGTGGGGGGCGAAGCAATCAGCCCCAGCATTTT.

This chain joins TRBV5-5 and TRBJ2-3, with a tentative D call TRBD2 (5 bases). The length of the CDR3 is 15 residues. Germline V gene sequence: CDR1 SGHKS, CDR2 YYEKEE (reference sequence). Trimming cost V 4 bases and J 0 bases, with 12 bases left between them. The CDR3 coding sequence is TGTGCCAGCAGCCTCTTGGGAGTCAGCACAGATACGCAGTATTTT. Encoded protein: CASSLLGVSTDTQYF.

This clonotype turned up a few times. CDR3 DNA: TGTGCCAGCAGCCCTAGCGGGGGGCCGTCTGATACGCAGTATTTT. Protein sequence: CASSPSGGPSDTQYF. The V gene is TRBV7-8, the J gene TRBJ2-3; TRBD2 agrees at 11 bases. The germline V gene has CDR1 SGHVS and CDR2 FQNEAQ. J lost 6 bases, V lost 5 bases, and 7 bases had no gene match. The CDR3 spans 15 residues.

The genes are TRBV6-6 and TRBJ2-7; the match to TRBD2 covers 9 bases. V trimming: 5 bases; J trimming: 8 bases; junction bases outside the gene matches: 7. Germline V lookup: CDR1 MNHNY, CDR2 SVGAGI (reference sequence). The CDR3 contains 13 residues. The CDR3 protein is CASSSGGTTQQYF. The CDR3 DNA is TGTGCCAGCAGTAGCGGGGGGACTACGCAGCAGTACTTC.

The V and J genes are TRBV6-6 and TRBJ1-2, with D possibly being TRBD1 (6 bases). With 0 bases removed from V and 8 bases from J, the gap between germline ends came to 10 bases. The CDR3 consists of 13 residues. Germline loops: CDR1 MNHNY, CDR2 SVGAGI (reference sequence). The chain's CDR3 is CASSYSSGAGYTF. DNA of the CDR3: TGTGCCAGCAGTTACTCGTCAGGGGCCGGCTACACCTTC.

The chain combines TRBV5-1 with TRBJ2-3, with 9 nucleotides matching TRBD2. The length of the CDR3 is 15 residues. CDR1 and CDR2 from the germline V gene are SGHRS and YFSETQ. The V gene end was trimmed by 6 bases and the J gene end by 0 bases; junction bases not matched to a gene: 5. As DNA, the CDR3 is TGCGCCAGCACCTCTAGCGGGGCTAGCACAGATACGCAGTATTTT. As protein: CASTSSGASTDTQYF.

The CDR3 is CASSFPSGQGRVTEAFF. The CDR3 DNA follows: TGTGCCAGCAGTTTCCCGTCGGGACAGGGGAGGGTAACTGAAGCTTTCTTT. The rearrangement links TRBV27 to TRBJ1-1; the match to TRBD1 covers 10 bases. The V and J ends lost 3 bases and 5 bases, in that order; junction bases with no gene match: 12. Germline V gene data show CDR1 as MNHEY and CDR2 as SMNVEV (reference sequence). CDR3 length equals 17 residues.

This clonotype was detected ten times or more. CDR3 protein: CATSGLWRDEQYV. CDR3 in DNA: TGTGCCACCAGTGGCCTTTGGAGGGACGAGCAGTACGTC. The gene calls are TRBV24-1 and TRBJ2-7; the D gene is possibly TRBD2 (6 bases). V lost 5 bases and J lost 5, with 12 bases in between. Germline V CDR1 and CDR2: KGHDR, SFDVKD. This CDR3 is 13 amino acids long.

In its sample, this clonotype was seen a few times. V gene TRBV6-5 combines with J gene TRBJ2-2, with TRBD2 matching 11 bases. The CDR3 loop spans 15 amino acids. V dropped 6 bases and J dropped 6; count of bases not matched to a gene: 6. Germline V CDR1 and CDR2: MNHEY, SVGAGI. CDR3 nucleotide sequence: TGTGCCAGCAGCCGACTAGCGGGGAGGCCCGGGGAGCTGTTTTTT. Translation gives CASSRLAGRPGELFF.

The rearrangement joins TRBV10-3 to TRBJ2-5; the match to TRBD2 covers 12 bases. The CDR3 consists of 15 residues. CDR1 and CDR2 from the germline V gene are ENHRY and SYGVKD. Germline trimming cut 8 bases from V and 5 bases from J; bases unmatched to any gene: 9. CDR3 in DNA: TGTGCCATCGGGGGGACTAGCGGGCCGGGCGAGACCCAGTACTTC. Its translation: CAIGGTSGPGETQYF.

The gene calls are TRBV20-1 and TRBJ1-1, with D unresolved. V shed 6 bases and J shed 8 bases, with 19 bases lying between them. CDR1 and CDR2 (germline): DFQATT, SNEGSKA (reference sequence). The CDR3 loop spans 13 amino acids. The CDR3 bases are TGCAGTGCAACAAGATCGCTTCTACTAGAAGCTTTCTTT. Translated: CSATRSLLLEAFF.

A few counts support this clonotype. The rearrangement uses TRBV5-1 and TRBJ1-1, with TRBD1 identical over 7 bases. The CDR3 consists of 14 residues. Looked up from germline, CDR1 is SGHRS and CDR2 is YFSETQ. Germline trimming cut 1 base from V and 4 bases from J; bases unmatched to any gene: 4. The CDR3 loop is CASSLSPGGTEAFF. CDR3 nucleotide sequence: TGCGCCAGCAGCTTGAGTCCAGGGGGCACTGAAGCTTTCTTT.

This clonotype was detected a few times. The chain combines TRBV6-6 with TRBJ2-2, with a tentative D call TRBD1 (5 bases). Germline V CDR1 and CDR2: MNHNY, SVGAGI (reference sequence). CDR3 length: 15 amino acids. V dropped 6 bases and J dropped 1 base, with 12 bases sitting between them. CDR3 region: CASSELDRNTGELFF. The CDR3, as DNA: TGTGCCAGCAGCGAATTAGACAGGAACACCGGGGAGCTGTTTTTT.

This clonotype turned up a few times. The CDR3 DNA sequence: TGTGCCAGCAGTTACTCCGGGACGGGTAATTCACCCCTCCACTTT. Translated, it gives CASSYSGTGNSPLHF. The genes are TRBV6-5 and TRBJ1-6, with a possible D match to TRBD1 (5 bases). The CDR3 length is 15 residues. From germline, CDR1 is MNHEY and CDR2 SVGAGI. Deletions cut 0 bases from V and 6 bases from J, with 9 bases between.

This clonotype has a single count. The junction departs from germline at one end; a sequencing error may be responsible. The rearrangement uses TRBV5-6 and TRBJ2-3; a weak D match, TRBD1 (5 bases). The germline V gene encodes CDR1 SGHDT and CDR2 YYEEEE. The CDR3 loop spans 14 amino acids. DNA for the CDR3: TGTGCCAGCAGCCAAGGACGGTCCACAGGTACGCAGTATTTT. This translates into CASSQGRSTGTQYF.

This clonotype showed up many times. The gene calls are TRBV7-2 and TRBJ1-1, with D unresolved. This CDR3 contains 15 residues. Trimming took 4 bases from V and 4 from J, leaving 16 bases between them. Per germline, CDR1 SGHTA and CDR2 FQGNSA. The CDR3 loop reads CASSSRSLPGTEAFF. The CDR3 DNA sequence: TGTGCCAGCAGCTCCCGTAGTTTACCGGGCACTGAAGCTTTCTTT. Variable domain in full (rest from reference TRBV7-2 and TRBJ1-1): GAGVSQSPSNKVTEKGKDVELRCDPISGHTALYWYRQSLGQGLEFLIYFQGNSAPDKSGLPSDRFSAERTGGSVSTLTIQRTQQEDSAVYLCASSSRSLPGTEAFFGQGTRLTVV.

V gene TRBV2 combines with J gene TRBJ2-1, with 10 bases that match TRBD2. The CDR3 spans 14 residues. J lost 10 bases, V lost 3 bases, and 6 bases had no gene match. Per germline, CDR1 SNHLY and CDR2 FYNNEI. The CDR3 spells CASSDRLAGGEQFF. In DNA form, the CDR3 reads TGTGCCAGCAGTGACCGACTAGCGGGCGGGGAGCAGTTCTTC.